These 15 T cell receptor beta chains were all obtained from the same sample, sequenced in a study of blood T cells in healthy people across ages. The use of a sample-barcoded 5' primer and a J-beta primer mix characterized a second PCR of about 7 to 12 cycles. One entry per CDR3 protein results from TCRdb running MiXCR on the 5' RACE reads. The sample includes 980,000 or so distinct CDR3 sequences, 40% to 60% of them seen just once. The source material was blood. The receptors were sampled from a man aged 25 to 40 in good health.

The chain combines TRBV27 with TRBJ2-1; 8 nucleotides align to TRBD2. The ends lost 8 bases at V and 10 bases at J; junction bases unmatched: 19. Germline CDR1 reads MNHEY; CDR2 reads SMNVEV (reference sequence). The CDR3 covers 16 residues. The CDR3 protein is CASHVRWSGGSGEQFF. Here the CDR3 DNA reads TGTGCCAGCCACGTAAGGTGGAGCGGGGGAAGTGGCGAGCAGTTCTTC.

In this sample, this clonotype turned up a few times. This chain connects TRBV7-2 to TRBJ2-1; TRBD2 is a possible D gene (6 bases). This CDR3 spans 13 amino acids. Germline loops: CDR1 SGHTA, CDR2 FQGNSA. V was trimmed by 1 base and J by 15 bases, leaving 16 bases between them. The CDR3 here is CASSLEAGRSLFF. DNA for the CDR3: TGTGCCAGCAGCTTAGAGGCGGGACGCAGCTTGTTCTTC.

V gene TRBV24-1 combines with J gene TRBJ2-3; 10 nucleotides match TRBD1. With 5 bases clipped from V and 6 bases from J, the junction kept 13 bases outside the gene matches. The CDR3 covers 17 residues. Germline V gene sequence: CDR1 KGHDR, CDR2 SFDVKD. CDR3: CATSVDRGQPHMDTQYF. For the CDR3, the DNA is TGTGCCACCAGTGTCGACAGGGGGCAGCCACACATGGATACGCAGTATTTT.

Comment on this clonotype: Its ends do not fully match the called genes, so a read error is possible. The chain has TRBV6-6 and TRBJ1-5; 8 bases fit TRBD1. The CDR3 consists of 15 residues. Germline V gene lookup returns CDR1 MNHNY and CDR2 SVGAGI (reference sequence). The CDR3 DNA follows: TGTGCCACCAGGGAGACAGGGGAAAGCAAGCAGCCCCAGCATTTT. It is translated as CATRETGESKQPQHF.

The genes are TRBV5-1 and TRBJ2-7; perhaps D is TRBD1 or TRBD2 (5 bases each). The CDR3 runs to 14 residues. Germline lookup yields CDR1 SGHRS and CDR2 YFSETQ. V gave up 3 bases and J gave up 4 bases, with 14 bases separating them. In DNA form, the CDR3 reads TGCGCCAGCAGCTGGGGGTCAGGCGGTTACGAGCAGTACTTC. Amino acids: CASSWGSGGYEQYF.

The V gene is TRBV20-1, the J gene TRBJ1-2; D gene ambiguous. CDR1 DFQATT and CDR2 SNEGSKA come from the germline V gene (reference sequence). This CDR3 is 14 amino acids long. V lost 0 bases and J 3 bases, leaving 11 bases between the germline ends. DNA for the CDR3: TGCAGTGCTAGAGATGCAGAGGCAGACTATGGCTACACCTTC. Amino acids: CSARDAEADYGYTF.

For the CDR3, the DNA is TGTGCCAGCAGCCAAGACGGGGCCAGCCATAGCAATCAGCCCCAGCATTTT. This encodes CASSQDGASHSNQPQHF. The V call is TRBV3-1, the J call TRBJ1-5, with a tentative D call TRBD1 (5 bases). The V gene's germline CDR1 is LGHDT and CDR2 YNNKEL (reference sequence). The CDR3 is 17 amino acids. Trimming pared 0 bases from V and 0 bases from J, leaving 12 bases between.

This clonotype was counted between two and nine times. The rearrangement uses TRBV20-1 and TRBJ1-5, with 9 bases lining up with TRBD1. The junction had 6 bases not matched to a gene; V was cut back by 3 bases and J by 0 bases. The V gene's germline CDR1 is DFQATT and CDR2 SNEGSKA (reference sequence). This CDR3 comprises 16 residues. The CDR3 protein is CSARGDRGTSNQPQHF. For the CDR3, the DNA is TGCAGTGCTAGGGGAGACAGGGGGACTAGCAATCAGCCCCAGCATTTT.

The V call is TRBV6-5, the J call TRBJ2-3; a possible D gene is TRBD2 (6 bases). CDR1 and CDR2 (germline): MNHEY, SVGAGI. Trimming shortened V by 4 bases and J by 6 bases, and 14 bases separated the two germline ends. This CDR3 comprises 14 residues. DNA of the CDR3: TGTGCCAGCAGTTGGGGACTGGTCACCGATACGCAGTATTTT. Translating it yields CASSWGLVTDTQYF.

This clonotype was picked up a small number of times. V and J are TRBV6-2 or TRBV6-3 and TRBJ2-4; 8 nucleotides match TRBD1. TRBJ2-7 matches the DNA end more closely, so the J call is doubtful. The germline V gene encodes CDR1 MNHEY and CDR2 SVGEGT. The CDR3 contains 13 residues. The CDR3 spells CASATGASYEQYF. The DNA for the CDR3 is TGTGCCAGCGCGACAGGGGCTTCCTACGAGCAGTACTTC.

There are a few counts of this clonotype. The chain uses TRBV5-1 and TRBJ2-7, with D maybe TRBD2 (6 bases). Trimming removed 3 bases from V and 0 bases from J, with 16 bases in between. This CDR3 spans 16 amino acids. CDR1 SGHRS and CDR2 YFSETQ come from the germline V gene. DNA for the CDR3: TGCGCCAGCAGCTCGGTTAGCGGACTGAGCTCCTACGAGCAGTACTTC. Its protein is CASSSVSGLSSYEQYF.

The chain has TRBV4-1 and TRBJ2-3; no clear D. Trimming took off 2 bases at V and 4 bases at J, with 10 bases between the two ends. Germline V gene sequence: CDR1 MGHRA, CDR2 YSYEKL. This CDR3 contains 14 residues. The CDR3: CASSQLRSSDTQYF. CDR3 nucleotides: TGCGCCAGCAGCCAACTCCGGTCCTCAGATACGCAGTATTTT.

As for this clonotype: Since a much larger clone is just one base distant, this may be a read error. V usage is TRBV6-1 and J usage is TRBJ1-2; D gene uncertain. CDR3 size: 13 residues. CDR1 and CDR2 from the germline V gene are MNHNS and SASEGT. V lost 3 bases and J 3 bases, leaving 8 bases between the germline ends. The DNA of the CDR3 is TGTGCCAGCAGTGAGAGAGCTGACTATGGCTACACCTTC. Its protein is CASSERADYGYTF.

As concerns this clonotype: At one boundary the junction diverges from the germline segment, which might be a read error. The CDR3 sequence: CASTKGNGRTDTQYF. CDR3 bases: TGTGCTAGCACCAAAGGGAACGGGCGGACAGATACGCAGTATTTT. The rearrangement joins TRBV7-7 to TRBJ2-3, with D hard to call. Germline V gene data show CDR1 as SSHAT and CDR2 as FNYEAQ (reference sequence). This CDR3 is built from 15 residues.

This chain joins TRBV7-2 and TRBJ2-5, with TRBD2 matching 9 bases. Germline V gene sequence: CDR1 SGHTA, CDR2 FQGNSA. The CDR3 spans 16 residues. Trimming at V came to 0 bases and at J to 2 bases, leaving 4 bases not matched to a gene. CDR3 DNA sequence: TGTGCCAGCAGCTTAGCGGCTAGCGGGGCTCAAGAGACCCAGTACTTC. This codes for CASSLAASGAQETQYF.